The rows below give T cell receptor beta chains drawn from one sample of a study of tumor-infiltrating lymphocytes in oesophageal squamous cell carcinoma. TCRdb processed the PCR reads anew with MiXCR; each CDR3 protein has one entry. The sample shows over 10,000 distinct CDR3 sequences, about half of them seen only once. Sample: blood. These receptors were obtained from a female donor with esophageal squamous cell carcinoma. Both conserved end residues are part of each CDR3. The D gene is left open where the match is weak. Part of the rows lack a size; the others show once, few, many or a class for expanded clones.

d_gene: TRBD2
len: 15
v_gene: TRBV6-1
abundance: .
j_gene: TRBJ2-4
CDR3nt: TGTGCCAGCAGTGAGGAAGCGGGAGGGGTAGATACGCAGTACTTC
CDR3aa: CASSEEAGGVDTQYF

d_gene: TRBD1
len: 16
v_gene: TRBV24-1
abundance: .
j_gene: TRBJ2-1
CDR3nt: TGTGCCACCAGTGGATTAGGACAGGGAAGAAAGAATGAGCAGTTCTTC
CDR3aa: CATSGLGQGRKNEQFF

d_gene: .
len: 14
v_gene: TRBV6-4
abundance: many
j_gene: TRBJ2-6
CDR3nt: .
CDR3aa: CASSNRSLWLHLRF

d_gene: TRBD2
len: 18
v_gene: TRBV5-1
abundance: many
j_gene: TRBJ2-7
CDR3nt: TGCGCCAGCAGCCCCTGGACTAGCGGGGGTTCCTTCTCCTACGAGCAGTACTTC
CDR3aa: CASSPWTSGGSFSYEQYF

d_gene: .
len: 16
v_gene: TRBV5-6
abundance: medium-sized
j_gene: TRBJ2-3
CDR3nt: TGTGCCAGCAGCTTGGTGGACAGATCGAGCACAGATACGCAGTATTTT
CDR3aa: CASSLVDRSSTDTQYF

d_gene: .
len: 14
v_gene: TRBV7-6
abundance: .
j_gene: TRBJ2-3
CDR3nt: TGTGCCAGCGCTGTTTCAAGGAGCACAGATACGCAGTATTTT
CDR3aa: CASAVSRSTDTQYF

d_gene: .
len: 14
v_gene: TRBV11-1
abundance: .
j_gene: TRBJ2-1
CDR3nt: TGTGCCAGCAAAGGCCGAGACTCCTACAATGAGCAGTTCTTC
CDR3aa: CASKGRDSYNEQFF

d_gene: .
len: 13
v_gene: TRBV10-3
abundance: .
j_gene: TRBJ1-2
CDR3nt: TGTGCCATCTGGACAGACCTCAACTATGGCTACACCTTC
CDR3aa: CAIWTDLNYGYTF

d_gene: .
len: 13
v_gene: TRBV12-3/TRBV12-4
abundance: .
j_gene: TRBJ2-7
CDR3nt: TGTGCCAGCAGTTTTCAAGGTCCGGGCGAGCAGTACTTC
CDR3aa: CASSFQGPGEQYF

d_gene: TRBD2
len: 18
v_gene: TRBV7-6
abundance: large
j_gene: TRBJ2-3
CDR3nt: TGTGCCAGCAGCCCGCGACTCACCGGGACTAGCGCGACAGATACGCAGTATTTT
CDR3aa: CASSPRLTGTSATDTQYF

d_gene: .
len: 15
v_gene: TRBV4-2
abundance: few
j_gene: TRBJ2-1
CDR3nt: TGTGCCAGCAGCCAAGATCCGATCTCCCCCTACGAGCAGTTCTTC
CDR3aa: CASSQDPISPYEQFF

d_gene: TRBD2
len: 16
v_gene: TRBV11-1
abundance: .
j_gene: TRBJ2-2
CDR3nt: TGTGCCAGCAGCTCCCGAGGGCTAGCGGGGGCTGGGGAGCTGTTTTTT
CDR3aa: CASSSRGLAGAGELFF

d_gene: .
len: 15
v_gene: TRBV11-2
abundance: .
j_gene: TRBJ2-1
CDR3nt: TGTGCCAGCAGCTTCGGAGGACTATACCACAATGAGCAGTTCTTC
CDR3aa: CASSFGGLYHNEQFF

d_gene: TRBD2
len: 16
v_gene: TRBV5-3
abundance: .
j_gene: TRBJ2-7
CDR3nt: TGTGCCAGCAGCTCAGGGGCGGCGGGAGGGTCCTACGAGCAGTACTTC
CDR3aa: CASSSGAAGGSYEQYF

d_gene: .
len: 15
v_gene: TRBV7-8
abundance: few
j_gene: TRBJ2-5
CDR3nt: TGTGCCAGCAGCCCATCAGGGGGGGGCCAAGAGACCCAGTACTTC
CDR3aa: CASSPSGGGQETQYF

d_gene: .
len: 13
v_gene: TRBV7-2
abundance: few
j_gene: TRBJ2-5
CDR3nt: TGTGCCAGCAGCTTATCTTGGGATGAGACCCAGTACTTC
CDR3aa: CASSLSWDETQYF

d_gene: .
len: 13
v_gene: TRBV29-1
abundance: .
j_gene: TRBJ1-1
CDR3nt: TGCAGCGTTGCCAGCAACAGGAACACTGAAGCTTTCTTT
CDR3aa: CSVASNRNTEAFF

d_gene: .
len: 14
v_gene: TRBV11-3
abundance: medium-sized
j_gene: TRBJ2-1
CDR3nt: TGTGCCAGCAGCATAACGTTTCCCAACAATGAGCAGTTCTTC
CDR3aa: CASSITFPNNEQFF

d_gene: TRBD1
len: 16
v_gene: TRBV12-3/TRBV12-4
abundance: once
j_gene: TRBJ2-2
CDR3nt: TGTGCCAGCAGTTACCGGACAGGGAATGACACCGGGGAGCTGTTTTTT
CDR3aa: CASSYRTGNDTGELFF

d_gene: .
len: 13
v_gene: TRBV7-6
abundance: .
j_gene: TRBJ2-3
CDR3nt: TGTGCTAGCAGCTATCATAGCTCAGATACGCAGTATTTT
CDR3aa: CASSYHSSDTQYF

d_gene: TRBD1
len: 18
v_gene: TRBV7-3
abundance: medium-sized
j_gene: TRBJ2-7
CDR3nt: TGTGCCAGCAGCTTAAGTTCTGGCGGGACAGGGGTCTACTACGAGCAGTACTTC
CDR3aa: CASSLSSGGTGVYYEQYF

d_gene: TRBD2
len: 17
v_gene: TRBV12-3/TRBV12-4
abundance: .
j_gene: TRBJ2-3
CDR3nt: TGTGCCAGCAGAGGACTAGCGGGAGGGTATCGCACAGATACGCAGTATTTT
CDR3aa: CASRGLAGGYRTDTQYF

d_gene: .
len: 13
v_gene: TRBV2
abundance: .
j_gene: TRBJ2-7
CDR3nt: TGTGCCAGCAGTGTAAGCTTGGCCTACGAGCAGTACTTC
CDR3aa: CASSVSLAYEQYF

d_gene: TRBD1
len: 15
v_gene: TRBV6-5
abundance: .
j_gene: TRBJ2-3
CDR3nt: TGTGCCAGCAGGCCCGGGACAGGGGGTCCAGATACGCAGTATTTT
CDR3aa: CASRPGTGGPDTQYF

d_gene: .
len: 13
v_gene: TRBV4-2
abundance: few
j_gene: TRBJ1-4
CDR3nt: TGTGCCAGCAGCCCGAGAAGAGGAGAAAAACTGTTTTTT
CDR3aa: CASSPRRGEKLFF

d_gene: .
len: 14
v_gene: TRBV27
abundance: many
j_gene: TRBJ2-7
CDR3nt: TGTGCCAGCAGTTTAGGAGGGACCCTCTACGAGCAGTACTTC
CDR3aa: CASSLGGTLYEQYF

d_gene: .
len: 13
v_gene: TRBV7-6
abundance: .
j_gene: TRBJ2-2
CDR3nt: TGTGCCACCCAAGGACAAAACACCGGGGAGCTGTTTTTT
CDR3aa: CATQGQNTGELFF

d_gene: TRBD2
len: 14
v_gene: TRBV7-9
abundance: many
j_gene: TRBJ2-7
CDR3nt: TGTGCCAGCAGCTCTATTCCGGGACTAGAAGAGCAGTACTTC
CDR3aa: CASSSIPGLEEQYF

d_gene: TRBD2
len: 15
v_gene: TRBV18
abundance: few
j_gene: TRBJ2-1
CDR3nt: TGTGCCAGCTCACCGACTAGCGGGAGTGGTAATGAGCAGTTCTTC
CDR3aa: CASSPTSGSGNEQFF

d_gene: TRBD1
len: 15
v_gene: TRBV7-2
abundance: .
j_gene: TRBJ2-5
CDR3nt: TGTGCCAGCAGCTTAGGAGGGACAGGGGGGGAGACCCAGTACTTC
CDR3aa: CASSLGGTGGETQYF

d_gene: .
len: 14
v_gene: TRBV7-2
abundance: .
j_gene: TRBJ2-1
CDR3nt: TGTGCCAGCAGCCCCCGTTTGGGAGACAATGAGCAGTTCTTC
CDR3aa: CASSPRLGDNEQFF

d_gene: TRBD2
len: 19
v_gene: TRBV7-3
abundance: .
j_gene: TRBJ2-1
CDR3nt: TGTGCCAGCAGCTCAACCGGGACTAGCGGGAGTTTTTTCGGCAATGAGCAGTTCTTC
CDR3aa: CASSSTGTSGSFFGNEQFF

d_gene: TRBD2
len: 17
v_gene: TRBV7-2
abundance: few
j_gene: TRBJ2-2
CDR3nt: TGTGCCAGCAGCTTCAGGACTAGCGGAGGGAACACCGGGGAGCTGTTTTTT
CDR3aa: CASSFRTSGGNTGELFF

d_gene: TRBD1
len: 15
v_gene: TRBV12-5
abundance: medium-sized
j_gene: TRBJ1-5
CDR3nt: TGTGCTAGTGGGCTGACAGGGCCGAGCAATCAGCCCCAGCATTTT
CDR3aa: CASGLTGPSNQPQHF

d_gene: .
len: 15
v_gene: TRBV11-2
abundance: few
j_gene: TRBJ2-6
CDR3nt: TGTGCCAGCAGCTTGGATTACTCTGGGGCCAACGTCCTGACTTTC
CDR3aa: CASSLDYSGANVLTF

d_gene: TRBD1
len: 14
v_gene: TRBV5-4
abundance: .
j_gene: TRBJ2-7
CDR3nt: TGTGCCAGCAGCTCATCGGGACAGGCCTACGAGCAGTACTTC
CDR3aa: CASSSSGQAYEQYF

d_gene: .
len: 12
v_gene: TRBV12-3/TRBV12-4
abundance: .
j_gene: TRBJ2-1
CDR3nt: TGTGCCAGCAGTTTTGTAGGCCATCAGCAGTTCTTC
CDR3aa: CASSFVGHQQFF

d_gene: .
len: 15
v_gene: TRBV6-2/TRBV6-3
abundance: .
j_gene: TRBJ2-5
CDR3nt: TGTGCCAGCAAGGAGGGGGCGAGCGAACAAGAGACCCAGTACTTC
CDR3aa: CASKEGASEQETQYF

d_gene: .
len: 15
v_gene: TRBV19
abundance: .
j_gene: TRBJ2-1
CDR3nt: TGTGCCAGTAGTATATCCGGCACCTACTACAATGAGCAGTTCTTC
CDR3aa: CASSISGTYYNEQFF

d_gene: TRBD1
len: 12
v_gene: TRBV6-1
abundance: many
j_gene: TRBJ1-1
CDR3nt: TGTGCCAGCAATTCCGGACAGGGAAAGGCTTTCTTT
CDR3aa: CASNSGQGKAFF

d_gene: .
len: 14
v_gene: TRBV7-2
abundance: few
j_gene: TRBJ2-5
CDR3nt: TGTGCCAGCAGCGCCACTAACGGGGGAGAGACCCAGTACTTC
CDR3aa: CASSATNGGETQYF

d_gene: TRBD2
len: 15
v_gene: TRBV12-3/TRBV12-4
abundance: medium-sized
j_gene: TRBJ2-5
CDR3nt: TGTGCCAGCAGTTTGGGGCGGGGGGGCCAAGAGACCCAGTACTTC
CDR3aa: CASSLGRGGQETQYF

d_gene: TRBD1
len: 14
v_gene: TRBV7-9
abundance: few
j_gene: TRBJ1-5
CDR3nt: TGTGCCAGCAGCAGTACAGGGGGCAATCAGCCCCAGCATTTT
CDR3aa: CASSSTGGNQPQHF

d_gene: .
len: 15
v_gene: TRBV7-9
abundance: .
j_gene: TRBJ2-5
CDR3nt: TGTGCCAGCACCGGACAGTCCCACGGCGGGGAGACCCAGTACTTC
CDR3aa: CASTGQSHGGETQYF

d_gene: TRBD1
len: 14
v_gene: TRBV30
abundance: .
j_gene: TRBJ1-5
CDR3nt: TGTGCCTGGAGCGGACAGGGGGCAAGTCAGCCCCAGCATTTT
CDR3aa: CAWSGQGASQPQHF

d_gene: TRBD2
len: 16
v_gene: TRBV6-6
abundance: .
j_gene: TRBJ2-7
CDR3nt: TGTGCCAGCAGTTCCCGGACTAGCGGGGGGAGGAACGAGCAGTACTTC
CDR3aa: CASSSRTSGGRNEQYF

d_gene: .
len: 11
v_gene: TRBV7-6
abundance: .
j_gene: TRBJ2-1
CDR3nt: TGTGCCAGCAGCTTAGGGGGACAGCAGTTCTTC
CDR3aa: CASSLGGQQFF

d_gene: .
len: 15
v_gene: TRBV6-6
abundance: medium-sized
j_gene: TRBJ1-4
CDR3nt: TGTGCCAGCAGTTACTCGGGACTAACTAATGAAAAACTGTTTTTT
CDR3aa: CASSYSGLTNEKLFF

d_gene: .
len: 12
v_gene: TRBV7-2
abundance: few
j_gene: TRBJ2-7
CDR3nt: TGTGCCAGCAGCTCCCTGGGGTACGAGCAGTACTTC
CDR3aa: CASSSLGYEQYF

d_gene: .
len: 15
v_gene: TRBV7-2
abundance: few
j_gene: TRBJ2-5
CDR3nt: TGTGCCAGCAGCCCCCAGGGTACCAATAATTCACCCCTCCACTTC
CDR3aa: CASSPQGTNNSPLHF

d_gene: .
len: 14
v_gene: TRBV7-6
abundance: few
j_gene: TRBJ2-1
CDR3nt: TGTGCCAGCAGCTCGGTTGGGGGGTACAATGAGCAGTTCTTC
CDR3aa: CASSSVGGYNEQFF

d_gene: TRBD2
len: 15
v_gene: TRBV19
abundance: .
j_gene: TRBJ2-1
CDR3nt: TGTGCCAGTAGTAGGGGACTAGCGGGATTGGATGAGCAGTTCTTC
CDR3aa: CASSRGLAGLDEQFF

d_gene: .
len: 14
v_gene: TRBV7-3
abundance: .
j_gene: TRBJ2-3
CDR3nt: TGTGCCAGCAGCTTATTCGGGGGAACCGATACGCAGTATTTT
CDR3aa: CASSLFGGTDTQYF

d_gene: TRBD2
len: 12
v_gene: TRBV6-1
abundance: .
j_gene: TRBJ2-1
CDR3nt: TGTGCCAGCTGGACTAGCCGCAATGAGCAGTTCTTC
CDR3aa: CASWTSRNEQFF

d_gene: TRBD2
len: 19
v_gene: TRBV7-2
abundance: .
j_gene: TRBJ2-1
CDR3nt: TGTGCCAGCAGCCCCTGGACTAGCGGGATTAACTCTGGGGACAATGAGCAGTTCTTC
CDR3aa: CASSPWTSGINSGDNEQFF

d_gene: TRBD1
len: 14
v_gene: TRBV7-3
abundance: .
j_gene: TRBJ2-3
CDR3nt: TGTGCCAGCAGCTTAACGGACAGGTCAGATACGCAGTATTTT
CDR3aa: CASSLTDRSDTQYF

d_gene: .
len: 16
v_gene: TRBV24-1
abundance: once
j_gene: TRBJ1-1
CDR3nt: TGTGCCACCAGTGCCGAGAGGGGGGCGCCGGACACTGAAGCTTTCTTT
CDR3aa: CATSAERGAPDTEAFF